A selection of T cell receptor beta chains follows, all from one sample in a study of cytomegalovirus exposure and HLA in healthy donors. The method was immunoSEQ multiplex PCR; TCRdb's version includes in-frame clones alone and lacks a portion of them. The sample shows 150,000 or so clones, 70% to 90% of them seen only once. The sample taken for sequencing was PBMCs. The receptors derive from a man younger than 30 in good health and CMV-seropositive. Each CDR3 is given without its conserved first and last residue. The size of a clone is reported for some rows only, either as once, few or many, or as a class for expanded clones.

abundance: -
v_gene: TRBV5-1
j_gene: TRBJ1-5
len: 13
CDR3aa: ASSLEGGANQPQH

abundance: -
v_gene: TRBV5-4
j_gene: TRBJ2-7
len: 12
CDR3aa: ASSFSGGSYEQY

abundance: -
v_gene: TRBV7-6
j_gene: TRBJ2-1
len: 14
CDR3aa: ASSPRGPSSYNEQF

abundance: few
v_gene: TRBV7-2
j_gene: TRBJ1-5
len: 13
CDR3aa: ASSLTGWVNQPQH

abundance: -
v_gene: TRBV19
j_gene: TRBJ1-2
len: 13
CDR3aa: ASSISGTGKESYT

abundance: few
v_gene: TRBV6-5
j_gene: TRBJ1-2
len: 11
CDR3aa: ASGGTGPYGYT

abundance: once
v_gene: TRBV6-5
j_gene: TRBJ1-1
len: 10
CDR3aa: ASSRGQGEAF

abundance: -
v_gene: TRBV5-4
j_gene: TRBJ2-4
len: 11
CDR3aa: ASSLAGINIQY

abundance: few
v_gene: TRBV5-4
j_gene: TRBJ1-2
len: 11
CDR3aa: ASSLAGTVGYT

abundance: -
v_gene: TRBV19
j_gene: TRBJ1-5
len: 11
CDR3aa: ASSLQGGQPQH

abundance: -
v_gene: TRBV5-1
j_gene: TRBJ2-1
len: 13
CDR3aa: ASSLGGGDGHEQF

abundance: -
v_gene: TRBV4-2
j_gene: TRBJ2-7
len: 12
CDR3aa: ASSQDRGLYEQY

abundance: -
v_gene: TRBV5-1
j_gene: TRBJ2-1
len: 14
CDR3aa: ASSLNAGGVYNEQF

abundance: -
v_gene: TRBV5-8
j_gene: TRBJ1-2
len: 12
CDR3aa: ASSVGSGDDGYT

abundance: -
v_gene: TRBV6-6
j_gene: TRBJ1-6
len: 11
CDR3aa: ASSPILNSPLH

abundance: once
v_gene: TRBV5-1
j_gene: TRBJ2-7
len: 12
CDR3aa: ASSFPGQTTEQY

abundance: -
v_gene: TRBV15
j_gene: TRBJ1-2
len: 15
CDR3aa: ATSGTFKGDRGHGYT

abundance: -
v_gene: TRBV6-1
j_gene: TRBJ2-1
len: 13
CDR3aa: ASRGTGVWYNEQF

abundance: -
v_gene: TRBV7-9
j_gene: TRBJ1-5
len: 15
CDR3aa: ASSLGAGQGRNQPQH

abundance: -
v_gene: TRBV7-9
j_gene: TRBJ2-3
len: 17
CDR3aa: ASSLGWAPGTGEIDTQY

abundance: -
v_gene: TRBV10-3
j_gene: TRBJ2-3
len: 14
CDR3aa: AISNARGEGTDTQY

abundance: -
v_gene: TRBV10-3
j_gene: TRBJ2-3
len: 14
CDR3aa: AISEDGQSLGGTQY

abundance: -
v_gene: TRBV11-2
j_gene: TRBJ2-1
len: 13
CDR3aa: ASSLVERLYNEQF

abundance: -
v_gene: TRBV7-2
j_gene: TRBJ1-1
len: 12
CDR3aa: ASSLDRAVTEAF

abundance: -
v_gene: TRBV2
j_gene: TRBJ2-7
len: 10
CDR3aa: ASGTFSYEQY

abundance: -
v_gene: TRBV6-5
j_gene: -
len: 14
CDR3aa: ASSYVPEGQGNEQY

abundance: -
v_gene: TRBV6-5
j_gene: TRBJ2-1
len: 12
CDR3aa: ASRRTGAYNEQF

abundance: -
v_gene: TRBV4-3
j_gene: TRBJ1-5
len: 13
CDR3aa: ASSLRQGPDQPQH

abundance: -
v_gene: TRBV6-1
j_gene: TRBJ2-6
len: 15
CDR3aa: ASSERTTQSGANGLT

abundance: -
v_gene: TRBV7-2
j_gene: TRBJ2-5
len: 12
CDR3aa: ASSRNGVFETQY

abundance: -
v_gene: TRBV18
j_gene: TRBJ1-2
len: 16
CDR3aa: ASSPQDSPTGWDYGYT